Following are 25 T cell receptor beta chains from one sample sequenced in a study of cytomegalovirus exposure and HLA in healthy donors. Amplification used 60 Vbeta primers and 13 Jbeta primers. Sequenced by immunoSEQ multiplex PCR; TCRdb stores in-frame clones only, minus some. The sample consists of 160,000 or so clones, roughly 80% of them appearing once. The specimen was PBMCs. The receptors stem from a man aged 50-60 years in good health and CMV-seropositive.

The rearrangement uses TRBV11-2 and TRBJ2-1, with 8 bases fitting TRBD2. The germline V gene encodes CDR1 SGHAT and CDR2 FQNNGV. V was pared by 2 bases and J by 8 bases, with 8 bases of the junction left unmatched. CDR3 size: 15 residues. The CDR3 loop reads CASSLSVGLAHEQFF. The CDR3 DNA reads as TGTGCCAGCAGCTTATCGGTAGGACTAGCTCATGAGCAGTTCTTC.

V is TRBV7-2 and J is TRBJ1-2, with D unclear. Germline V gives CDR1 SGHTA, CDR2 FQGNSA. The V gene lost 5 bases and the J gene lost 8 bases, with 15 bases spanning the gap. This CDR3 is 13 amino acids long. CDR3 loop: CASSPFTGGGYTF. In DNA, the CDR3 is TGTGCCAGCAGCCCCTTTACGGGTGGAGGCTACACCTTC.

This sequence joins TRBV5-4 and TRBJ2-7, with TRBD1 matching 8 bases. Germline CDR1 and CDR2: SGHNT and YYREEE (reference sequence). J gave up 2 bases and V 3 bases, and 4 bases lay outside the gene matches. The CDR3 extends over 14 amino acids. In nucleotides, the CDR3 is TGTGCCAGCAGCTCACAGGGGGTGCCCTACGAGCAGTACTTC. Translation gives CASSSQGVPYEQYF.

The V call is TRBV28, the J call TRBJ1-4; D is perhaps TRBD1 (5 bases). Trimming removed 5 bases from V and 14 bases from J, with 15 bases in between. Germline CDR1 reads MDHEN; CDR2 reads SYDVKM. There are 12 residues in the CDR3. The CDR3 protein is CASSPRTKGLFF. The DNA for the CDR3 is TGTGCCAGCAGTCCCCGGACAAAAGGGCTGTTTTTT.

The CDR3 DNA is TGCAGCGTTGGGGGCCTTCTCCACGAAAAACTGTTTTTT. Amino acids: CSVGGLLHEKLFF. The V gene is TRBV29-1, the J gene TRBJ1-4, with D perhaps TRBD1 (5 bases). The CDR3 contains 13 residues. With 4 bases removed from V and 8 bases from J, the gap between germline ends came to 14 bases. The germline CDR1 and CDR2 sequences are SQVTM and ANQGSEA.

The V and J genes are TRBV18 and TRBJ2-3, with D possibly TRBD1 on 7 matching bases. CDR1 is KGHSH and CDR2 is LQKENI in the germline V gene. The V and J ends lost 6 bases and 4 bases respectively, with 26 bases between them. The CDR3 spans 18 residues. The CDR3: CASSPGGSTLDGADTQYF. CDR3 nucleotide sequence: TGTGCCAGCTCCCCAGGGGGGTCCACCCTCGACGGCGCAGATACGCAGTATTTT.

This clone was observed a single time. The chain employs TRBV9 and TRBJ2-1, with 7 bases lining up with TRBD2. Trimming at V came to 0 bases and at J to 4 bases, leaving 7 bases not matched to a gene. The CDR3 extends over 16 amino acids. Germline V gene data show CDR1 as SGDLS and CDR2 as YYNGEE. CDR3 in amino acids: CASSVEAGVMYNEQFF. The CDR3 DNA is TGTGCCAGCAGCGTAGAGGCGGGGGTGATGTACAATGAGCAGTTCTTC.

V gene TRBV30 combines with J gene TRBJ2-7; 10 nucleotides match TRBD1. Unmatched junction bases numbered 13, after V lost 2 bases and J lost 9 bases. The CDR3 has 15 residues. Germline V gene sequence: CDR1 GTSNPN, CDR2 SVGIG (reference sequence). The CDR3 nucleotides read TGTGCCTGGAGTATTTTCACCGGGACAGGGGCGCCGCAGTACTTC. It yields the protein CAWSIFTGTGAPQYF.

This chain's CDR3 is CASSLEGGRGYTF. CDR3 DNA: TGTGCCAGCAGCTTAGAGGGGGGGCGGGGCTACACCTTC. The chain joins TRBV7-8 to TRBJ1-2; weak D call: TRBD1 (6 bases). The CDR3 sequence is 13 residues long. Germline V lookup: CDR1 SGHVS, CDR2 FQNEAQ. V gave up 1 base and J gave up 8 bases, with 11 bases separating them.

The CDR3 DNA sequence: TGTGCCAGCAGAGCTAGCGGGGGGGTTAACACCGGGGAGCTGTTTTTT. Translation: CASRASGGVNTGELFF. V is TRBV2 and J is TRBJ2-2; 12 nucleotides agree with TRBD2. CDR3 length: 16 residues. J was trimmed by 2 bases and V by 6 bases; bases with no gene match: 4. Germline CDR1 and CDR2: SNHLY and FYNNEI. Drawing the rest from reference TRBV2 and TRBJ2-2, the complete variable domain is EPEVTQTPSHQVTQMGQEVILRCVPISNHLYFYWYRQILGQKVEFLVSFYNNEISEKSEIFDDQFSVERPDGSNFTLKIRSTKLEDSAMYFCASRASGGVNTGELFFGEGSRLTVL.

This sequence joins TRBV5-1 and TRBJ2-2, with 7 positions matching TRBD2. The germline V gene encodes CDR1 SGHRS and CDR2 YFSETQ. After removal of 4 bases from V and 10 bases from J, the junction contained 13 bases not matched to a gene. This CDR3 has 15 amino acids. CDR3: CASSRGDGDASELFF. In nucleotides, the CDR3 is TGCGCCAGCAGCCGGGGGGACGGAGATGCTTCGGAGCTGTTTTTT.

This clone was found once. The genes are TRBV7-9 and TRBJ2-7, with D perhaps matching TRBD1 (5 bases). Germline assignment: CDR1 SEHNR and CDR2 FQNEAQ (reference sequence). The CDR3 totals 14 residues. With 5 bases removed from V and 3 bases from J, the gap between germline ends came to 14 bases. CDR3 bases: TGTGCCAGCAGCCCCCCTGGGGCCGTCTACGAGCAGTACTTC. It specifies CASSPPGAVYEQYF.

The sample holds a few counts of this clone. The V gene is TRBV19, the J gene TRBJ2-4; 8 bases are shared with TRBD1. V lost 4 bases, J lost 6 bases, and 17 bases stayed unmatched. This CDR3 comprises 18 residues. Germline CDR1 LNHDA, CDR2 SQIVND (reference sequence). The CDR3 DNA is TGTGCCAGTAGTAGGGGTCCGACAGGGGCCTCTGTAGCAAACATTCAGTACTTC. This codes for CASSRGPTGASVANIQYF.

This chain joins TRBV5-4 and TRBJ2-7; 14 nucleotides line up with TRBD2. CDR3 length: 16 amino acids. Trimming removed 6 bases from V and 2 bases from J; junction bases left unmatched: 7. Looked up from germline, CDR1 is SGHNT and CDR2 is YYREEE (reference sequence). The CDR3, as DNA: TGTGCCAGCACCCAAGGGACTAGCGGGAGACCCTACGAGCAGTACTTC. Amino acid sequence: CASTQGTSGRPYEQYF.

The chain has TRBV30 and TRBJ2-2, with D possibly matching TRBD1 (6 bases). Trimming shortened V by 0 bases and J by 4 bases, and 21 bases separated the two germline ends. Germline V lookup: CDR1 GTSNPN, CDR2 SVGIG (reference sequence). The CDR3 extends over 18 amino acids. The CDR3 spells CAWSVGLARGRATGELFF. The CDR3 nucleotides read TGTGCCTGGAGTGTAGGCTTGGCCAGGGGTCGCGCCACCGGGGAGCTGTTTTTT.

On this clone itself: The identical CDR3 is also encoded by other nucleotide sequences in the sample. The CDR3 is CASSPGTGDGYTF. CDR3 nucleotides: TGCGCCAGCAGCCCGGGGACAGGGGATGGCTACACCTTC. The chain has TRBV5-1 and TRBJ1-2, with 10 bases lining up with TRBD1. Trimming removed 4 bases from V and 6 bases from J; junction bases left unmatched: 3. CDR3 size: 13 residues. Germline loops: CDR1 SGHRS, CDR2 YFSETQ.

The chain has TRBV19 and TRBJ1-5, with 7 bases aligning to TRBD1. Germline CDR1 LNHDA, CDR2 SQIVND (reference sequence). With 4 bases clipped from V and 5 bases from J, the junction kept 11 bases outside the gene matches. The CDR3 has 16 residues. This CDR3 reads CASSTAETGIHQPQHF. The CDR3 region has the DNA TGTGCCAGTAGTACAGCCGAGACAGGGATCCATCAGCCCCAGCATTTT. The full variable domain, with the rest looked up from reference TRBV19 and TRBJ1-5, is DGGITQSPKYLFRKEGQNVTLSCEQNLNHDAMYWYRQDPGQGLRLIYYSQIVNDFQKGDIAEGYSVSREKKESFPLTVTSAQKNPTAFYLCASSTAETGIHQPQHFGDGTRLSIL.

This clone occurred a few times. J is TRBJ2-3 and V is TRBV30; TRBD2 is a possible D gene (7 bases). Germline V gives CDR1 GTSNPN, CDR2 SVGIG (reference sequence). CDR3 length equals 14 residues. Trimming left V 4 bases short and J 6 bases short, with 17 bases between. The DNA of the CDR3 is TGTGCCTGGACCCCCGGGGGGCAGTGGGATACGCAGTATTTT. Its translation is CAWTPGGQWDTQYF.

The chain uses TRBV7-8 and TRBJ2-7, with D hard to call. Trimming cost V 5 bases and J 3 bases, with 11 bases left between them. Germline values: CDR1 SGHVS, CDR2 FQNEAQ. This CDR3 has 13 residues. CDR3 DNA sequence: TGTGCCAGCAGCCCTCGACTCGACTACGAGCAGTACTTC. Translated: CASSPRLDYEQYF.

The chain joins TRBV5-1 to TRBJ2-3; 9 bases match TRBD2. CDR1 is SGHRS and CDR2 is YFSETQ in the germline V gene. The V segment lost 3 bases and the J segment 1 base; nucleotides outside the gene matches: 0. This CDR3 is built from 14 residues. As DNA, the CDR3 is TGCGCCAGCAGCTCTAGCGGGGGCACAGATACGCAGTATTTT. This translates into CASSSSGGTDTQYF.

The rearrangement links TRBV29-1 to TRBJ2-2; D possibly corresponds to TRBD1 (5 bases). V was trimmed by 7 bases and J by 5 bases, leaving 8 bases between them. Germline V gene data show CDR1 as SQVTM and CDR2 as ANQGSEA. The CDR3 consists of 11 residues. The CDR3, as DNA: TGCAGCGCAGGGAAGACCGGGGAGCTGTTTTTT. Amino acid sequence: CSAGKTGELFF.

The chain joins TRBV6-1 to TRBJ2-7; perhaps TRBD2 as D (5 bases). Trimming took 4 bases from V and 2 from J, leaving 12 bases between them. Germline CDR1 and CDR2: MNHNS and SASEGT. The CDR3 has 14 amino acids. In DNA form, the CDR3 reads TGTGCCAGCAGTGCGGGAACCCGAACCTACGAGCAGTACTTC. This encodes CASSAGTRTYEQYF.

This rearrangement joins TRBV27 to TRBJ2-7, with D tentatively TRBD2 (6 bases). CDR3 length equals 16 residues. The V gene's germline CDR1 is MNHEY and CDR2 SMNVEV (reference sequence). V lost 1 base and J lost 2, with 15 bases in between. CDR3 residues: CASSLLVAETAYEQYF. In nucleotides, the CDR3 is TGTGCCAGCAGTTTATTGGTAGCGGAGACGGCCTACGAGCAGTACTTC.

This chain links TRBV2 with TRBJ2-7; weak D call: TRBD2 (5 bases). The CDR3 loop spans 13 amino acids. In germline, CDR1 is SNHLY, CDR2 FYNNEI. With 7 bases removed from V and 2 bases from J, the gap between germline ends came to 12 bases. The CDR3: CASTLDWAYEQYF. CDR3 sequence (DNA): TGTGCCAGCACCCTGGACTGGGCCTACGAGCAGTACTTC.

This clone was counted only a few times. This chain joins TRBV6-1 and TRBJ1-2, with D possibly being TRBD1 (6 bases). Trimming pared 8 bases from V and 8 bases from J, leaving 15 bases between. CDR1 and CDR2 from the germline V gene are MNHNS and SASEGT. This CDR3 is built from 12 residues. CDR3 sequence reads: CASRRTGKGYTF. The CDR3 nucleotides are TGTGCCAGCCGAAGAACAGGGAAAGGCTACACCTTC.